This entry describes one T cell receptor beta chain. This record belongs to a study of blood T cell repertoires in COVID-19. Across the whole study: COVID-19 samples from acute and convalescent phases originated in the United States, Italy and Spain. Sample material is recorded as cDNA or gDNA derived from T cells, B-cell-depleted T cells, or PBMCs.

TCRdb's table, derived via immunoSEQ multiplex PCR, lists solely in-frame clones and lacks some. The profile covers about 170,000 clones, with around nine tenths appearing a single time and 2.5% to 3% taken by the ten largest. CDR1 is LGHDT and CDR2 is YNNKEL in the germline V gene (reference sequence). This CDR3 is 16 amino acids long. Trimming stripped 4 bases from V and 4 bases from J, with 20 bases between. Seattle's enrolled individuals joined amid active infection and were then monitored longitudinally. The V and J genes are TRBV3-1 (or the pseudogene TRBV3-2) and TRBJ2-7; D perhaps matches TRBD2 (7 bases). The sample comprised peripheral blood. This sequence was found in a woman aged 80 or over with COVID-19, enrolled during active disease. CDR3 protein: CASSPFTRGGGYEQYF. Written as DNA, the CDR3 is TGTGCCAGCAGCCCCTTTACTAGAGGGGGGGGATACGAGCAGTACTTC.